These 12 T cell receptor beta chains share one sample of origin, sequenced in a study of cytomegalovirus exposure and HLA in healthy donors. Primers included in the PCR were 60 Vbeta and 13 Jbeta primers. Sequenced by immunoSEQ multiplex PCR; TCRdb stores in-frame clones only, minus some. The sample carries 150,000 to 200,000 clones, roughly two thirds recorded once. The material sequenced was PBMCs. These receptors originate from a woman between 40 and 55 years old in good health and CMV-seropositive.

Only a few counts were recorded for this clone. The CDR3 nucleotides are TGTGCCAGCAGACCAGACGGGGTTAAGACCCAGTACTTC. Translation gives CASRPDGVKTQYF. The chain carries TRBV25-1 and TRBJ2-5; TRBD2 might be the D (5 bases). The germline V and J ends were trimmed by 6 bases and 6 bases, with 14 bases remaining between them. The CDR3 is 13 amino acids. Germline V gives CDR1 MGHDK, CDR2 SYGVNS.

J is TRBJ1-1 and V is TRBV5-6; D possibly corresponds to TRBD1 (6 bases). Germline lookup yields CDR1 SGHDT and CDR2 YYEEEE. V was cut by 1 base and J by 3 bases, with 10 bases left in between. The CDR3 consists of 14 residues. The CDR3 spells CASSLLQGYTEAFF. As DNA, the CDR3 is TGTGCCAGCAGCTTGCTACAGGGCTACACTGAAGCTTTCTTT.

The J gene is TRBJ1-6, the V gene TRBV11-2; D call uncertain. The CDR3 is 16 residues long. V was clipped by 5 bases and J by 5 bases, with 16 bases between them. CDR1 is SGHAT, CDR2 FQNNGV, per germline. Here the CDR3 reads CASSSHTNRNNSPLHF. CDR3 nucleotide sequence: TGTGCCAGCAGCAGTCACACCAACCGAAATAATTCACCCCTCCACTTT.

The gene calls are TRBV28 and TRBJ1-1; TRBD1 matches 8 bases. The CDR3 totals 13 residues. Germline CDR1 is MDHEN and CDR2 is SYDVKM. The J segment lost 10 bases and the V segment lost 6 bases, leaving 10 bases of the junction unmatched. The chain's CDR3 is CASSPSDRVGAFF. The CDR3, as DNA: TGTGCCAGCAGCCCATCGGACAGGGTGGGAGCTTTCTTT. Supplemented by reference TRBV28 and TRBJ1-1, the full variable domain reads DVKVTQSSRYLVKRTGEKVFLECVQDMDHENMFWYRQDPGLGLRLIYFSYDVKMKEKGDIPEGYSVSREKKERFSLILESASTNQTSMYLCASSPSDRVGAFFGQGTRLTVV.

The chain combines TRBV4-1 with TRBJ1-5; 7 bases fit TRBD1. This CDR3 is built from 16 residues. Germline loops: CDR1 MGHRA, CDR2 YSYEKL. V dropped 5 bases and J dropped 1; count of bases not matched to a gene: 8. The CDR3 is CASSYSHRGSNQPQHF. The DNA for the CDR3 is TGCGCCAGCAGCTATTCGCACAGGGGCAGCAATCAGCCCCAGCATTTT.

A single count supports this clone. This sequence joins TRBV18 and TRBJ1-5, with D possibly matching TRBD1 (5 bases). V lost 2 bases, J lost 7 bases, and 15 bases lay in between. The CDR3 covers 15 residues. Germline assignment: CDR1 KGHSH and CDR2 LQKENI. CDR3 sequence reads: CASSPNQGGGQPQHF. In DNA, the CDR3 is TGTGCCAGCTCACCAAACCAGGGCGGGGGGCAGCCCCAGCATTTT.

This clone has a single count. The chain joins TRBV10-2 to TRBJ2-7, with TRBD2 identical over 9 bases. The CDR3 runs 15 residues. Germline V gene data show CDR1 as WSHSY and CDR2 as SAAADI. Losses at the gene ends were 4 bases for V and 6 bases for J; bases not matched to a gene: 10. The CDR3 here is CASSGWREGAIEQYF. CDR3 nucleotide sequence: TGCGCCAGCAGTGGGTGGCGGGAGGGCGCGATCGAGCAGTACTTC.

The chain recombines TRBV4-1 with TRBJ2-2; TRBD1 matches at 12 bases. CDR1 MGHRA and CDR2 YSYEKL come from the germline V gene. The CDR3 runs to 16 residues. The J segment lost 6 bases and the V segment lost 4 bases, leaving 6 bases of the junction unmatched. The CDR3 protein is CASSPGTGGPAGELFF. CDR3 DNA: TGCGCCAGCAGCCCGGGGACAGGGGGCCCCGCCGGGGAGCTGTTTTTT.

The gene calls are TRBV27 and TRBJ1-1; D not certain. Trimming took off 5 bases at V and 0 bases at J, with 16 bases between the two ends. CDR1 is MNHEY, CDR2 SMNVEV, per germline (reference sequence). The CDR3 has 16 residues. The CDR3 spells CASSPSFWGVNTEAFF. CDR3 DNA: TGTGCCAGCAGTCCCTCTTTTTGGGGAGTGAACACTGAAGCTTTCTTT.

The V call is TRBV5-8, the J call TRBJ2-7, with D maybe TRBD1 (6 bases). The germline V and J ends were trimmed by 0 bases and 2 bases, with 15 bases remaining between them. The CDR3 covers 16 residues. The germline CDR1 and CDR2 sequences are SGHTS and YDEGEE. The CDR3 protein is CASSLEAGATAYEQYF. DNA for the CDR3: TGTGCCAGCAGCTTGGAGGCAGGGGCTACCGCCTACGAGCAGTACTTC.

The chain couples TRBV12-5 to TRBJ2-1; no reliable D call. Per the germline V gene, CDR1 is LGHNT and CDR2 is FRNRAP. CDR3 size: 12 residues. V dropped 5 bases and J dropped 8 bases, with 10 bases sitting between them. The CDR3 DNA is TGTGCTAGTGGTCTGGATTATTATGAGCAGTTCTTC. As protein: CASGLDYYEQFF. The complete variable domain, with remaining parts taken from reference TRBV12-5 and TRBJ2-1, reads DARVTQTPRHKVTEMGQEVTMRCQPILGHNTVFWYRQTMMQGLELLAYFRNRAPLDDSGMPKDRFSAEMPDATLATLKIQPSEPRDSAVYFCASGLDYYEQFFGPGTRLTVL.

This clone has just a few counts. This rearrangement joins TRBV18 to TRBJ2-1; maybe TRBD2 (6 bases). CDR3 length equals 13 residues. Deletions cut 6 bases from V and 12 bases from J, with 18 bases between. Germline V gives CDR1 KGHSH, CDR2 LQKENI. In nucleotides, the CDR3 is TGTGCCAGCTCGCCCGGGACTCTAGGATCGCAGTTCTTC. Its translation is CASSPGTLGSQFF. Filled out from reference TRBV18 and TRBJ2-1, the complete variable domain reads NAGVMQNPRHLVRRRGQEARLRCSPMKGHSHVYWYRQLPEEGLKFMVYLQKENIIDESGMPKERFSAEFPKEGPSILRIQQVVRGDSAAYFCASSPGTLGSQFFGPGTRLTVL.